This TCR beta chain derives from a study of blood T cell repertoires in COVID-19. At the level of the study: Both acute and convalescent COVID-19 samples were obtained from the United States, Italy and Spain. Sources were T cells, B-cell-depleted T cells, or PBMCs; the material itself was cDNA or gDNA.

The CDR3 runs to 15 residues. Losses at the gene ends were 5 bases for V and 1 base for J; bases not matched to a gene: 5. Germline V gene sequence: CDR1 MNHEY, CDR2 SVGEGT. The authors' processing: How many nucleated cells were present was estimated from reference gene primer amplification. Repertoires were generated with immunoSEQ multiplex PCR, while TCRdb's copy carries only in-frame clones and drops some. The V and J calls and the clone size are those of that table, but D and trimming were determined from the DNA. The table lists some 120,000 clones, over 75% of them singletons. Only one count was recorded for this clone.

The source is a human donor with active COVID-19. The donor label of this sample is uncertain. The gene calls are TRBV6-2 or TRBV6-3 and TRBJ1-5; 7 positions match TRBD1. The sample consisted of peripheral blood. In nucleotides, the CDR3 is TGTGCCAGCAGTACGACAGGGCAAAGCAATCAGCCCCAGCATTTT. Protein product: CASSTTGQSNQPQHF.